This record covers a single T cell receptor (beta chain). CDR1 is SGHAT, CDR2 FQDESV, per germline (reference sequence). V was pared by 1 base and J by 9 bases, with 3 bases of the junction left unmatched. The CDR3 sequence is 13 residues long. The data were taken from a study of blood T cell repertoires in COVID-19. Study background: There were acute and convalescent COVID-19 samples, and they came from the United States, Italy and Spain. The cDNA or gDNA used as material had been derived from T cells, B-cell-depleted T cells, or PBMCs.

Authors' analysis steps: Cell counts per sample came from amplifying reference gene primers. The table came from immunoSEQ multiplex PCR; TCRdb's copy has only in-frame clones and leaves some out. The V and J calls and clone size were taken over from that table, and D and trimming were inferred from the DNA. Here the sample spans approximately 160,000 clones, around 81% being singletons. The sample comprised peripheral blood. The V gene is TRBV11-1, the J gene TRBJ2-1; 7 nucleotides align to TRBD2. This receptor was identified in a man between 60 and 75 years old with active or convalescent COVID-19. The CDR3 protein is CASSLGRGGEQFF. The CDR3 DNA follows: TGTGCCAGCAGCTTAGGCCGCGGGGGTGAGCAGTTCTTC.